This T cell receptor beta chain is drawn from a study of T cell repertoires in cytomegalovirus infection. Looking at the study overall: Recently identified HLA-C-restricted CMV epitopes and well-studied HLA-B-restricted CMV epitopes were used by the study. A matching HLA type, together with CMV infection, was signaled by public TCR beta signatures. General study results and limits: Cumulative frequency (of public TCR beta family members) identified carriers of CMV plus the relevant HLA. The study found HLA-C-restricted CMV-specific TCR beta clonotypes dominating the ex vivo response.

This clonotype has just a few counts. The antigen is undetermined. TCRdb re-analysed the reads in MiXCR, keeping a single row per CDR3 protein. This table holds about 830,000 distinct CDR3 sequences, approximately 32% found once. The germline V gene encodes CDR1 SGHNT and CDR2 YENEEA. The CDR3 consists of 16 residues. Trimming pared 5 bases from V and 2 bases from J, leaving 17 bases between. The sample here was cultured CD8+ T cells from PBMCs, taken from culture after CMV antigen stimulation. The chain has TRBV11-3 and TRBJ2-3; either TRBD1 or TRBD2 may supply D (5 bases each). This receptor was obtained from a human donor in good health (CMV status not recorded). Some clones in this sample may be carry-over from other donors' samples. The CDR3 DNA reads as TGTGCCAGCAGCAACCCGGGACCGGACCCCACAGATACGCAGTATTTT. Translated: CASSNPGPDPTDTQYF. Based on the CDR3 plus reference TRBV11-3 and TRBJ2-3, the full variable domain is EAGVVQSPRYKIIEKKQPVAFWCNPISGHNTLYWYLQNLGQGPELLIRYENEEAVDDSQLPKDRFSAERLKGVDSTLKIQPAELGDSAVYLCASSNPGPDPTDTQYFGPGTRLTVL.